The rows below give T cell receptor beta chains drawn from one sample of a study of identical twins. TCRdb called the 5' RACE reads again in MiXCR, with one record for every CDR3 protein. There are just over 450,000 distinct CDR3 sequences in the sample; 12% to 15% occur only once, and over 0.5% lies in the top ten. In addition, the sample was reused for a study of yellow fever vaccine responses in identical twins.

The sequenced sample was CD4+ T cells sorted from blood. These receptors originate from a woman younger than 35 in good health. Each CDR3 is given with its conserved first and last residue. Fields, in order: CDR3 protein, CDR3 DNA, CDR3 length, V gene, J gene, clone size, D gene. A D gene is named only where the DNA matches it firmly. The listing skips clone size in some rows; elsewhere it reads once, few, many or a size class.

CSVKGLAGVHEQYF	TGCAGCGTAAAGGGACTAGCGGGAGTTCACGAGCAGTACTTC	14	TRBV29-1	TRBJ2-7	-	TRBD2
CAIRGTGVYGYTF	TGTGCCATCAGGGGGACAGGGGTCTATGGCTACACCTTC	13	TRBV10-3	TRBJ1-2	many	TRBD1
CSARDRPRHNEQFF	TGCAGTGCTAGAGATCGGCCTAGACACAATGAGCAGTTCTTC	14	TRBV20-1	TRBJ2-1	few	-
CASSFREAGLAVNEQFF	TGTGCCAGCAGCTTTAGAGAGGCAGGACTAGCAGTAAATGAGCAGTTCTTC	17	TRBV7-8	TRBJ2-1	-	TRBD2
CASSIQGEIYEQYF	TGTGCCAGTAGTATCCAGGGGGAGATCTACGAGCAGTACTTC	14	TRBV19	TRBJ2-7	few	TRBD1
CATSRDSSKTGYRADTQYF	TGTGCCACCAGCAGAGATTCCAGTAAAACAGGGTATCGTGCAGATACGCAGTATTTT	19	TRBV15	TRBJ2-3	-	-
CASSKGGAGQETQYF	TGTGCCAGCAGTAAAGGGGGCGCGGGGCAAGAGACCCAGTACTTC	15	TRBV6-1	TRBJ2-5	-	-
CATSRDGGQGDLNEQFF	TGTGCCACCAGCAGAGATGGAGGACAGGGGGATTTGAATGAGCAGTTCTTC	17	TRBV15	TRBJ2-1	-	TRBD1
CASVPQASSYNEQFF	TGTGCCAGCGTACCCCAGGCGAGCTCCTACAATGAGCAGTTCTTC	15	TRBV6-1	TRBJ2-1	-	-
CASRTTGTGNGYTF	TGTGCCAGCAGGACTACCGGGACAGGGAATGGCTACACCTTC	14	TRBV7-9	TRBJ1-2	-	TRBD1
CASRAGDTGELFF	TGTGCCAGCAGGGCAGGGGACACCGGGGAGCTGTTTTTT	13	TRBV12-3/TRBV12-4	TRBJ2-2	-	-
CASSLGERLLNNEQFF	TGTGCCAGCAGCCTTGGCGAGCGGCTCTTAAACAATGAGCAGTTCTTC	16	TRBV7-2	TRBJ2-1	-	-
CASSIFKPSGSYEQYF	TGTGCCAGTAGTATATTTAAGCCTAGCGGCTCCTACGAGCAGTACTTC	16	TRBV19	TRBJ2-7	-	TRBD2
CASSTIAGAGNEQFF	TGTGCCAGCAGTACGATAGCGGGAGCGGGGAATGAGCAGTTCTTC	15	TRBV2	TRBJ2-1	-	TRBD2
CASSEAMGTGVTGELFF	TGTGCCAGCAGTGAAGCGATGGGGACAGGGGTCACCGGGGAGCTGTTTTTT	17	TRBV6-1	TRBJ2-2	once	TRBD1
CASSGYGEGDPRTDTQYF	TGTGCCAGCAGCGGATATGGGGAGGGGGATCCACGCACAGATACGCAGTATTTT	18	TRBV13	TRBJ2-3	-	-
CASSHSGGGPSYEQYF	TGTGCCAGCAGCCACAGCGGTGGGGGGCCGTCCTACGAGCAGTACTTC	16	TRBV11-2	TRBJ2-7	few	-
CASSHLADPSYEQYF	TGCGCCAGCAGCCATCTAGCGGACCCCTCCTACGAGCAGTACTTC	15	TRBV4-3	TRBJ2-7	few	TRBD2
CASSLTGTALTYEQYF	TGTGCCAGCAGTTTAACCGGGACAGCCCTAACCTACGAGCAGTACTTC	16	TRBV6-5	TRBJ2-7	-	TRBD1
CSARTPGVNEQYF	TGCAGTGCCAGGACCCCGGGAGTGAACGAGCAGTACTTC	13	TRBV20-1	TRBJ2-7	-	-
CASSPGLAETQSSYNEQFF	TGTGCCAGCAGCCCCGGACTAGCGGAGACCCAAAGCTCCTACAATGAGCAGTTCTTC	19	TRBV6-1	TRBJ2-1	-	TRBD2
CSVLSGQIMNTEAFF	TGCAGCGTTCTATCTGGACAGATTATGAACACTGAAGCTTTCTTT	15	TRBV20-1	TRBJ1-1	few	-
CASSPRTTEGETQYF	TGTGCCAGCAGCCCAAGGACGACCGAGGGGGAGACCCAGTACTTC	15	TRBV9	TRBJ2-5	-	-
CASSLDETGYSPLHF	TGTGCCAGCAGTTTGGATGAAACAGGGTATTCACCCCTCCACTTT	15	TRBV27	TRBJ1-6	few	-
CASSHPTSGSGSYEQYF	TGTGCCAGCAGTCACCCGACTAGCGGGAGTGGATCCTACGAGCAGTACTTC	17	TRBV6-2/TRBV6-3	TRBJ2-7	-	TRBD2
CASSLGVGVGANTGELFF	TGTGCCAGCAGTTTAGGGGTTGGAGTGGGGGCGAACACCGGGGAGCTGTTTTTT	18	TRBV27	TRBJ2-2	few	-
CASILSLETQYF	TGTGCCAGCATATTGTCGTTGGAGACCCAGTACTTC	12	TRBV2	TRBJ2-5	-	-
CATSDFFEQFF	TGTGCCACCAGTGATTTTTTTGAGCAGTTCTTC	11	TRBV24-1	TRBJ2-1	-	-
CSADFRGNIQYF	TGCAGTGCCGACTTCAGGGGGAACATTCAGTACTTC	12	TRBV20-1	TRBJ2-4	few	TRBD1
CATSRVHLNSYNEQFF	TGTGCCACCAGCAGAGTTCATTTAAACTCCTACAATGAGCAGTTCTTC	16	TRBV15	TRBJ2-1	-	-
CASSLGDYQETQYF	TGTGCCAGCAGTTTAGGCGACTACCAAGAGACCCAGTACTTC	14	TRBV28	TRBJ2-5	few	-
CASSLAGSRSSYEQYF	TGCGCCAGCAGCTTGGCCGGGTCCCGATCCTCCTACGAGCAGTACTTC	16	TRBV5-1	TRBJ2-7	many	-
CASSLNGGNSPLHF	TGTGCCAGCAGTTTGAATGGGGGTAATTCACCCCTCCACTTT	14	TRBV28	TRBJ1-6	-	-
CASSFNLSYEQYF	TGTGCCAGCAGCTTTAATCTAAGCTACGAGCAGTACTTC	13	TRBV12-1	TRBJ2-7	-	-
CASAPTGMVYGYTF	TGTGCCAGCGCCCCCACGGGGATGGTCTATGGCTACACCTTC	14	TRBV27	TRBJ1-2	few	-
CSARASDRLSYEQYF	TGCAGTGCTAGAGCTTCGGACAGGCTTTCCTACGAGCAGTACTTC	15	TRBV20-1	TRBJ2-7	-	TRBD1
CASSLPTPDAGNIQYF	TGCGCCAGCAGCCTGCCCACCCCTGATGCGGGAAACATTCAGTACTTC	16	TRBV5-1	TRBJ2-4	few	-
CAISELILGGGSYNEQFF	TGTGCCATCAGTGAGTTAATTTTGGGAGGAGGCTCCTACAATGAGCAGTTCTTC	18	TRBV10-3	TRBJ2-1	-	-
CASSFDHTGELFF	TGCGCCAGCAGCTTCGACCACACCGGGGAGCTGTTTTTT	13	TRBV5-1	TRBJ2-2	-	-
CASSLDAGDNSPLHF	TGTGCCAGCAGCTTAGACGCAGGGGATAATTCACCCCTCCACTTT	15	TRBV7-6	TRBJ1-6	few	-